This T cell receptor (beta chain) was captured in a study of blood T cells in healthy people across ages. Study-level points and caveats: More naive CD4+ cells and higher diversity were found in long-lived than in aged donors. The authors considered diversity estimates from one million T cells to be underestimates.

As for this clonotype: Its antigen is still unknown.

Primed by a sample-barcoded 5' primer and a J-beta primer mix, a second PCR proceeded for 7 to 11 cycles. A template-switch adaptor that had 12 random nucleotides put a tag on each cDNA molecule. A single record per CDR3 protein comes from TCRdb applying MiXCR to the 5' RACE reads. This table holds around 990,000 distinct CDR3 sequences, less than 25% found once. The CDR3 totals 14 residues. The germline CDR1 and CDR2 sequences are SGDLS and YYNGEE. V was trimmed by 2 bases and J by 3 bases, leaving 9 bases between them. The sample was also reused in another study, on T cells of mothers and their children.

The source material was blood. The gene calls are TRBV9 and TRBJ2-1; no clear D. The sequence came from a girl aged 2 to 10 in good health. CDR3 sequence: CASSVSPFYNEQFF. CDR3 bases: TGTGCCAGCAGCGTCTCCCCTTTCTACAATGAGCAGTTCTTC.